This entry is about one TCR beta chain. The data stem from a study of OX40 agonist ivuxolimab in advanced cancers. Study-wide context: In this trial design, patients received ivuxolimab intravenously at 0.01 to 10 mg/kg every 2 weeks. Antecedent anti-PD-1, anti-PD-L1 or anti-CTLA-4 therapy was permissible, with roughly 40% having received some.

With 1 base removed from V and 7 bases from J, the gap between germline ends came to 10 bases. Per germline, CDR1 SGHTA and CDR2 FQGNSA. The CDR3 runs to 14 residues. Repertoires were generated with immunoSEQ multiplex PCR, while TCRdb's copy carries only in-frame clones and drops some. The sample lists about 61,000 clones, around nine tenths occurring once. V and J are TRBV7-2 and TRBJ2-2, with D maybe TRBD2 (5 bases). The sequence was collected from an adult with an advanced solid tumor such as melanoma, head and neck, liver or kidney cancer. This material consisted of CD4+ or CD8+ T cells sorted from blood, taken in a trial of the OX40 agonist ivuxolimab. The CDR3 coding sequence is TGTGCCAGCAGCTTAGGATTTGAGGGCGGGGAGCTGTTTTTT. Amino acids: CASSLGFEGGELFF.